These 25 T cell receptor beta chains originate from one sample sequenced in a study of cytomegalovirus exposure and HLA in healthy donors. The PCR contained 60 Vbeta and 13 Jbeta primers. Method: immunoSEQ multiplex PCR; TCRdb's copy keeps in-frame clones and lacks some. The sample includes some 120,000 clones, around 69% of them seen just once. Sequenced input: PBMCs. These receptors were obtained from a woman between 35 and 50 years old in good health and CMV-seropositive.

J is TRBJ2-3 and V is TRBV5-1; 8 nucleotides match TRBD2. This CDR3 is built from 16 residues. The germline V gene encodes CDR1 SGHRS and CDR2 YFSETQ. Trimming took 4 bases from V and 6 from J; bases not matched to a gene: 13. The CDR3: CASSIGGVGVGDTQYF. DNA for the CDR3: TGCGCCAGCAGCATCGGGGGGGTCGGGGTCGGGGATACGCAGTATTTT.

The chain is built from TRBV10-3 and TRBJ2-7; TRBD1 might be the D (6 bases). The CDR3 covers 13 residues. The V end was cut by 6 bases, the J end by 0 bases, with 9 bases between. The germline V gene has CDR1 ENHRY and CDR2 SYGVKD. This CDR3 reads CAISLGASYEQYF. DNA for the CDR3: TGTGCCATCAGCCTGGGGGCCTCCTACGAGCAGTACTTC.

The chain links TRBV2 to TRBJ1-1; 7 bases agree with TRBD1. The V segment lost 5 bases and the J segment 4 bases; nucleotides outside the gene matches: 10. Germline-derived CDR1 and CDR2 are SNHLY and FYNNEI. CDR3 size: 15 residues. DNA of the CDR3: TGTGCCAGCAGTCCGACAGGGCGGGCGGGCACTGAAGCTTTCTTT. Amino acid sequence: CASSPTGRAGTEAFF. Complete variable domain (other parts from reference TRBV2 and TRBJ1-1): EPEVTQTPSHQVTQMGQEVILRCVPISNHLYFYWYRQILGQKVEFLVSFYNNEISEKSEIFDDQFSVERPDGSNFTLKIRSTKLEDSAMYFCASSPTGRAGTEAFFGQGTRLTVV.

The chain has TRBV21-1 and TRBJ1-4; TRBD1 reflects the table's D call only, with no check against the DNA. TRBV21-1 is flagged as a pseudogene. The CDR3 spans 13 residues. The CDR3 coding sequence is TGTGCCAGCAGCAAAGCGGACAGTGAAAAACTGTTTTTT. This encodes CASSKADSEKLFF.

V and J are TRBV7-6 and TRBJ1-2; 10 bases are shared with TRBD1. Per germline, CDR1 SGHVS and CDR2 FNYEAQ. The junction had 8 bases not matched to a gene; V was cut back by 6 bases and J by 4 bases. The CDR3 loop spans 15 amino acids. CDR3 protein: CASSPRDRGTYGYTF. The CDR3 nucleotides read TGTGCCAGCAGTCCTCGGGACAGGGGAACCTATGGCTACACCTTC. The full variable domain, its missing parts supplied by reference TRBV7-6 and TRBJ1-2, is GAGVSQSPRYKVTKRGQDVALRCDPISGHVSLYWYRQALGQGPEFLTYFNYEAQQDKSGLPNDRFSAERPEGSISTLTIQRTEQRDSAMYRCASSPRDRGTYGYTFGSGTRLTVV.

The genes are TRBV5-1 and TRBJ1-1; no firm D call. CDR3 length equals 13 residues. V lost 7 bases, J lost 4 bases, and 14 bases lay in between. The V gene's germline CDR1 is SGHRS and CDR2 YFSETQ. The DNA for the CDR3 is TGCGCCAGCCAAAGGTCGGAGGGCACTGAAGCTTTCTTT. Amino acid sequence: CASQRSEGTEAFF.

The chain's CDR3 is CASSPLGQRNEKLFF. The CDR3 DNA reads as TGTGCCAGCTCACCACTGGGACAGCGAAATGAAAAACTGTTTTTT. The chain couples TRBV18 to TRBJ1-4; TRBD1 matches at 7 bases. CDR1 is KGHSH, CDR2 LQKENI, per germline. After removal of 1 base from V and 5 bases from J, the junction contained 4 bases not matched to a gene. The CDR3 sequence is 15 residues long.

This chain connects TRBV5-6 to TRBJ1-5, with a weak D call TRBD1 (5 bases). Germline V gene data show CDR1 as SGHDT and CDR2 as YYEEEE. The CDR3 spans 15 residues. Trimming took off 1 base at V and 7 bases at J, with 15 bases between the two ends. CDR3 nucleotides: TGTGCCAGCAGCTTGAATGCAGGGAATGGCCAGCCCCAGCATTTT. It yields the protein CASSLNAGNGQPQHF.

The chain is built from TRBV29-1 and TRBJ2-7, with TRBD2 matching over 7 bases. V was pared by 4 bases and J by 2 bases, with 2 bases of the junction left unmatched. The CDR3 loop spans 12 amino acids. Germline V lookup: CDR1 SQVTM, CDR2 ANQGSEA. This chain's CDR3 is CSVGGRAYEQYF. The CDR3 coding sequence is TGCAGCGTTGGCGGGAGAGCCTACGAGCAGTACTTC.

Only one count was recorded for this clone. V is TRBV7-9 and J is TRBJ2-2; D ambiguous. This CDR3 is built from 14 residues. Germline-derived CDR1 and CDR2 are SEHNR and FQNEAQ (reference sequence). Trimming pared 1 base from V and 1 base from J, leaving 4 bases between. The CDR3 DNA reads TGTGCCAGCAGCTTAGATCGGAACACCGGGGAGCTGTTTTTT. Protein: CASSLDRNTGELFF. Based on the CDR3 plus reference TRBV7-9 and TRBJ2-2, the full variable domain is DTGVSQNPRHKITKRGQNVTFRCDPISEHNRLYWYRQTLGQGPEFLTYFQNEAQLEKSRLLSDRFSAERPKGSFSTLEIQRTEQGDSAMYLCASSLDRNTGELFFGEGSRLTVL.

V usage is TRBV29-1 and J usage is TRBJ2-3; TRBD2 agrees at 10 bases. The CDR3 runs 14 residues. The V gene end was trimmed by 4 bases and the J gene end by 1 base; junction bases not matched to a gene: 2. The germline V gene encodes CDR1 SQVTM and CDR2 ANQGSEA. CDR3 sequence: CSVATSGGTDTQYF. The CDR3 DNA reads TGCAGCGTTGCTACTAGCGGGGGCACAGATACGCAGTATTTT.

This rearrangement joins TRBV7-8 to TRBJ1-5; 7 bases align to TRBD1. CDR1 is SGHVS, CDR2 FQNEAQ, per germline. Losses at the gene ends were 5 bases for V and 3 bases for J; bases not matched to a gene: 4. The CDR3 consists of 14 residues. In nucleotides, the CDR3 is TGTGCCAGCAGCGTTGGGACAGTCAATCAGCCCCAGCATTTT. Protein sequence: CASSVGTVNQPQHF.

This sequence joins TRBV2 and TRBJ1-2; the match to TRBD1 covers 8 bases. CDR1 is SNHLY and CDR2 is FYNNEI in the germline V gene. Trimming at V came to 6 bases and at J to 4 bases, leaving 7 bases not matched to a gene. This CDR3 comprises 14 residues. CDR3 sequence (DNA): TGTGCCAGCAGGCCCGAGACAGGGGCCTATGGCTACACCTTC. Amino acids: CASRPETGAYGYTF.

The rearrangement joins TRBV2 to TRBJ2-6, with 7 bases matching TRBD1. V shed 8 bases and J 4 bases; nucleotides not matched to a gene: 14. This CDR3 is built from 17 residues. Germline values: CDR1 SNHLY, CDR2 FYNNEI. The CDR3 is CASHGEGGGSGANVLTF. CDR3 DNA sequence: TGTGCCAGCCACGGTGAAGGGGGCGGGTCGGGGGCCAACGTCCTGACTTTC.

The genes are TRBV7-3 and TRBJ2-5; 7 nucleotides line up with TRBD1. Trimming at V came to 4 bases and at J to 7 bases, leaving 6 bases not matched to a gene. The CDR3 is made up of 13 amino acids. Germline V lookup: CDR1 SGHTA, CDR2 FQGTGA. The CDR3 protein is CASSSGQRGTQYF. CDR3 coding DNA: TGTGCCAGCAGCTCGGGACAGAGAGGGACCCAGTACTTC.

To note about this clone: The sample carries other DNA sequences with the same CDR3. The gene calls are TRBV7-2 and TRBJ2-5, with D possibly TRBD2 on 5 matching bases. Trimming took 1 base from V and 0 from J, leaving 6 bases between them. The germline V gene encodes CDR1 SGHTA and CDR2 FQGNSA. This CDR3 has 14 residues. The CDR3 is CASSLGGDQETQYF. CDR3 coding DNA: TGTGCCAGCAGCTTAGGGGGAGACCAAGAGACCCAGTACTTC.

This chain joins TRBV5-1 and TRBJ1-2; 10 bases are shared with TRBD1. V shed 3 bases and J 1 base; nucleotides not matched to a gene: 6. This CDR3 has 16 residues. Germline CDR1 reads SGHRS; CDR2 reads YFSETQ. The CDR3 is CASSSLDRGDNYGYTF. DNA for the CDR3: TGCGCCAGCAGCTCCCTGGACAGGGGGGATAACTATGGCTACACCTTC.

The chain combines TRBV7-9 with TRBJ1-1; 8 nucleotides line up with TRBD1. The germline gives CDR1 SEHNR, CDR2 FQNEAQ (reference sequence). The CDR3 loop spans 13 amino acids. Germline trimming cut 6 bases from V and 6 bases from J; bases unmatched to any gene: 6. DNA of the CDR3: TGTGCCAGCAGTCGGACAGGGTCTTCTGAAGCTTTCTTT. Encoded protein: CASSRTGSSEAFF.

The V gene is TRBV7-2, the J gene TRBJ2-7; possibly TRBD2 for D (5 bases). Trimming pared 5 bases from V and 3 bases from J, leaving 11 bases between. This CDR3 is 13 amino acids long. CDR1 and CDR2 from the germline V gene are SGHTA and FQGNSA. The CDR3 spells CASSPGVGYEQYF. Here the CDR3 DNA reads TGTGCCAGCAGCCCCGGGGTTGGCTACGAGCAGTACTTC.

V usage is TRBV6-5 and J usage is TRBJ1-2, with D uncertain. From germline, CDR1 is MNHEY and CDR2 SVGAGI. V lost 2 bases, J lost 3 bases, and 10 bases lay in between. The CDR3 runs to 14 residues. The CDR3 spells CASSYSPRHYGYTF. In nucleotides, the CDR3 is TGTGCCAGCAGTTACAGTCCTAGGCACTATGGCTACACCTTC.

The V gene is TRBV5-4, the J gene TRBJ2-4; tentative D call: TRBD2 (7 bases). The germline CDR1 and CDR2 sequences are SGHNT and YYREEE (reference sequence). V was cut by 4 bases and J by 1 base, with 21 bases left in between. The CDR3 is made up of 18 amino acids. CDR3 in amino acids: CASSRGGAFVSAKNIQYF. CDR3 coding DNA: TGTGCCAGCAGCAGAGGGGGGGCCTTTGTTTCGGCCAAAAACATTCAGTACTTC.

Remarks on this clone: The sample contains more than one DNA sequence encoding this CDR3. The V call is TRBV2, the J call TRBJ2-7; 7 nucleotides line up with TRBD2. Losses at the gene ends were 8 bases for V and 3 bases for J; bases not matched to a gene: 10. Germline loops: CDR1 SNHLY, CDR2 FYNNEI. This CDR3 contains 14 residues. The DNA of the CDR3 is TGTGCCAGCCAACCGGGGCTAGCGGTCTACGAGCAGTACTTC. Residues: CASQPGLAVYEQYF.

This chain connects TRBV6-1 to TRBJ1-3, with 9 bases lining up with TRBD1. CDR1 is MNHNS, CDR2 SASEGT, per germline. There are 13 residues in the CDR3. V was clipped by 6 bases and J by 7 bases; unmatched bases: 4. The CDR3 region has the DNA TGTGCCAGCAGAGGGGACAGGGCGAACACCATATATTTT. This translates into CASRGDRANTIYF.

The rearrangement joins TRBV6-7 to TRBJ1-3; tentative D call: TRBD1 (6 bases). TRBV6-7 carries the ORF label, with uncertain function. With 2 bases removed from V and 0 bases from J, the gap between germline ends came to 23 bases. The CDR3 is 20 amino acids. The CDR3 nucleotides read TGTGCCAGCAGTTACCCCGGGACACAACGGCGGGCGTTCTCTGGAAACACCATATATTTT. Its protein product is CASSYPGTQRRAFSGNTIYF.

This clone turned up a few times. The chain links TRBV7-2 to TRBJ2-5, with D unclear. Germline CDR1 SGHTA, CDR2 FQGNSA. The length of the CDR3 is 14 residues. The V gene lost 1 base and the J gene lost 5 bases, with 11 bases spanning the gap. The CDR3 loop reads CASSLGGDGETQYF. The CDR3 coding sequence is TGTGCCAGCAGCTTAGGAGGAGACGGGGAGACCCAGTACTTC.